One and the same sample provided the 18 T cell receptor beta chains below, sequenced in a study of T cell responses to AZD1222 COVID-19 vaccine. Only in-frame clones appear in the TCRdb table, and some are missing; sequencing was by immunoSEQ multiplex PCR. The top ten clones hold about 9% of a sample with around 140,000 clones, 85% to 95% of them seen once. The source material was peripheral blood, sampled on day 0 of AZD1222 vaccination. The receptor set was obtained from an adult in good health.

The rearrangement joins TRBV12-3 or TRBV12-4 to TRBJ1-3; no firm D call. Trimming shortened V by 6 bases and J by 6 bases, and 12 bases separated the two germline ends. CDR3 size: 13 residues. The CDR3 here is CASSYTLPNTIYF. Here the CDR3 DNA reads TGTGCCAGCAGCTACACACTACCAAACACCATATATTTT.

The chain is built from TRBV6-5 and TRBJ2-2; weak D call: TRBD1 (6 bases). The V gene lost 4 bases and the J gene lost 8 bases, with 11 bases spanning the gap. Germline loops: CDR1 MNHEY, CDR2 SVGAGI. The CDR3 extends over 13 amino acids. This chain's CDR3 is CASSSQGSGELFF. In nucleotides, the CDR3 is TGTGCCAGCAGTTCCCAGGGGTCGGGGGAGCTGTTTTTT.

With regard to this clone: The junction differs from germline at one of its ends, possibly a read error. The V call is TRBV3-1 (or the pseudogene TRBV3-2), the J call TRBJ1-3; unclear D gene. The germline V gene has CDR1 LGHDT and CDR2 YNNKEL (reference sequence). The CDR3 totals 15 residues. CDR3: CASRQPGSSRNTIYF. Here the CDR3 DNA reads TGTGCCAGCAGGCAACCGGGTAGCTCTAGAAACACCATATATTTT.

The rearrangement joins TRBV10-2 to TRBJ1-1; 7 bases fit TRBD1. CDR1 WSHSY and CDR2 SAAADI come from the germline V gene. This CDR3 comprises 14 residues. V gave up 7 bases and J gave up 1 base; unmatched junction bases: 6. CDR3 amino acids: CASTRGAGNTEAFF. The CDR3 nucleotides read TGCGCCAGCACCAGGGGGGCCGGGAACACTGAAGCTTTCTTT.

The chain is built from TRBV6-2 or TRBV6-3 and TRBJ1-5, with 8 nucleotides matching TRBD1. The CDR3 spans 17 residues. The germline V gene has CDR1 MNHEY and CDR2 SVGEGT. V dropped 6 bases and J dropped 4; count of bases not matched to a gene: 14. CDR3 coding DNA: TGTGCCAGCAGCCCTACCTCAAGCAGGGGGCTAAATCAGCCCCAGCATTTT. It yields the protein CASSPTSSRGLNQPQHF.

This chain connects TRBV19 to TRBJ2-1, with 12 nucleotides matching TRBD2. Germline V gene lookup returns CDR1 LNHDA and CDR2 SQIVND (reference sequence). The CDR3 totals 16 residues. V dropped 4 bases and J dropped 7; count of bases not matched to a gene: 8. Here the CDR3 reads CASSRQLAGGRNEQFF. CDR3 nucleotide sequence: TGTGCCAGTAGTAGACAACTAGCGGGGGGCAGAAATGAGCAGTTCTTC. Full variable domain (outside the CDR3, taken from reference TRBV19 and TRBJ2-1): DGGITQSPKYLFRKEGQNVTLSCEQNLNHDAMYWYRQDPGQGLRLIYYSQIVNDFQKGDIAEGYSVSREKKESFPLTVTSAQKNPTAFYLCASSRQLAGGRNEQFFGPGTRLTVL.

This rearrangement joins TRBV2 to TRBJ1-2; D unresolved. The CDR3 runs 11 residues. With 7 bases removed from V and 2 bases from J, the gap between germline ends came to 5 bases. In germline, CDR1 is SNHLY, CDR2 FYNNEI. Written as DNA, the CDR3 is TGTGCCAGCAAAACAAACTATGGCTACACCTTC. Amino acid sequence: CASKTNYGYTF.

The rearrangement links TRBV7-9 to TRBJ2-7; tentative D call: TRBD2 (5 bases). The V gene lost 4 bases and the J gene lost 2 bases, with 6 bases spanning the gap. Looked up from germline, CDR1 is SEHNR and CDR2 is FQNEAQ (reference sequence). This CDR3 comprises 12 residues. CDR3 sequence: CASSSGTYEQYF. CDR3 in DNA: TGTGCCAGCAGCTCGGGGACCTACGAGCAGTACTTC.

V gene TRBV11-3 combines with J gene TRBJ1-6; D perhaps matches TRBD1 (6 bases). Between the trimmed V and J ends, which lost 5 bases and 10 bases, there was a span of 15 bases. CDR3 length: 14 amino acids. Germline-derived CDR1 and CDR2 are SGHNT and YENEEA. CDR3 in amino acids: CASSRGRGGSPLHF. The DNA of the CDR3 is TGTGCCAGCAGCCGGGGAAGAGGGGGATCACCCCTCCACTTT.

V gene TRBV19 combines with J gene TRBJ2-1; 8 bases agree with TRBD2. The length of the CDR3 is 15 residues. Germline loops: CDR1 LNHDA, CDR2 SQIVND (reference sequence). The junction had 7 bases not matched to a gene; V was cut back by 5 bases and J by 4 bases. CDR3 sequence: CASSPHAGGYNEQFF. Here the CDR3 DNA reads TGTGCCAGTAGTCCTCACGCGGGGGGATACAATGAGCAGTTCTTC. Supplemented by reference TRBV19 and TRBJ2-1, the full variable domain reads DGGITQSPKYLFRKEGQNVTLSCEQNLNHDAMYWYRQDPGQGLRLIYYSQIVNDFQKGDIAEGYSVSREKKESFPLTVTSAQKNPTAFYLCASSPHAGGYNEQFFGPGTRLTVL.

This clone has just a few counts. The CDR3 region is CASSLEAVTDTQYF. CDR3 bases: TGTGCCAGCAGCTTGGAGGCAGTCACAGATACGCAGTATTTT. The chain combines TRBV5-4 with TRBJ2-3; D not resolved. The germline V gene encodes CDR1 SGHNT and CDR2 YYREEE (reference sequence). The CDR3 loop spans 14 amino acids. Trimming removed 0 bases at V and 2 bases at J, with 7 bases between.

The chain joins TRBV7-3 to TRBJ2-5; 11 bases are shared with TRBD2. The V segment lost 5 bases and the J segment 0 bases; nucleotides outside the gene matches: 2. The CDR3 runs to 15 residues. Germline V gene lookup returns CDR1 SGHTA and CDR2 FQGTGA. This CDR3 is CASSASGGYQETQYF. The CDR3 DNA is TGTGCCAGCAGCGCTAGCGGGGGGTACCAAGAGACCCAGTACTTC.

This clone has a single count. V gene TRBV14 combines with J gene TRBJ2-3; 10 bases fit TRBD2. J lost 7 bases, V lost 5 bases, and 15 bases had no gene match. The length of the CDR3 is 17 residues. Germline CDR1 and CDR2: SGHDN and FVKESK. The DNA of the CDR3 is TGTGCCAGCAGCGAAGCGACTAGCGGGTGGCTTCGTAATACGCAGTATTTT. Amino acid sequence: CASSEATSGWLRNTQYF.

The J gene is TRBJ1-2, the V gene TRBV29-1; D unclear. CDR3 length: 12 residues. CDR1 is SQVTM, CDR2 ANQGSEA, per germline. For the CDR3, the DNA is TGCAGTGCGCGGGAACGGGACTATGGCTACACCTTC. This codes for CSARERDYGYTF.

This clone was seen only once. The CDR3 DNA sequence: TGCGCCAGCAGCTTGGAAGGGGGGAACTATGGCTACACCTTC. Translation gives CASSLEGGNYGYTF. This chain links TRBV5-1 with TRBJ1-2, with a possible D match to TRBD1 (6 bases). This CDR3 is 14 amino acids long. CDR1 and CDR2 (germline): SGHRS, YFSETQ. Trimming removed 0 bases at V and 2 bases at J, with 8 bases between.

CDR3 nucleotides: TGCGCCAGCGGGGCCCGAGACCTATCGAGACTAGCGGGGGAAGCGATTATGAATGAGCAGTTCTTC. It is translated as CASGARDLSRLAGEAIMNEQFF. The rearrangement joins TRBV10-1 to TRBJ2-1; TRBD2 aligns across 12 bases. Germline CDR1 reads WNHNN; CDR2 reads SYGVQD (reference sequence). J gave up 7 bases and V 8 bases, and 30 bases lay outside the gene matches. This CDR3 has 22 residues.

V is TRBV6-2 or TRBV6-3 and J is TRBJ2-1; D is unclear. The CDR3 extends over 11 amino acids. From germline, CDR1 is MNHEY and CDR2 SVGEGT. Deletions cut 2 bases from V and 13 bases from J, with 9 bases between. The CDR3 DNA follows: TGTGCCAGCAGTTACGGGCCAGTCCAGTTCTTC. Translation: CASSYGPVQFF.

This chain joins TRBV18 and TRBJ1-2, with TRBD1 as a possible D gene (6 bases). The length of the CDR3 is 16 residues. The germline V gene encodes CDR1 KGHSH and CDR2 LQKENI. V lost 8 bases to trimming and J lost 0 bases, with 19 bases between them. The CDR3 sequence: CASAQQRQEPNYGYTF. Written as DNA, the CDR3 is TGTGCCAGCGCACAACAACGACAGGAGCCTAACTATGGCTACACCTTC.